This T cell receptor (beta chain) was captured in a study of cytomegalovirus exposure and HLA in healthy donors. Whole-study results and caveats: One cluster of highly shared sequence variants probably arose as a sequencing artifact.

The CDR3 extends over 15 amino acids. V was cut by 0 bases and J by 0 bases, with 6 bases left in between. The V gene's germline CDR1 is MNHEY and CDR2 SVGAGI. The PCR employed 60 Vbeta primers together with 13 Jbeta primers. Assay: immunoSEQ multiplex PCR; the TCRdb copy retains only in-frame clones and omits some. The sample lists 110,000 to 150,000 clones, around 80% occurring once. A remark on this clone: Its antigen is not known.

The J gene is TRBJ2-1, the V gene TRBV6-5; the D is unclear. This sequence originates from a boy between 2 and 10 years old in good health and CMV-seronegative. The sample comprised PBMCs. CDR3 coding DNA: TGTGCCAGCAGTTACTCGAGTAGCTCCTACAATGAGCAGTTCTTC. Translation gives CASSYSSSSYNEQFF.